These 22 T cell receptor beta chains came from one sample sequenced in a study of STAT5B mutations in CD4+ large granular lymphocyte leukemia. Profiling relied on immunoSEQ multiplex PCR, and the TCRdb table lists in-frame clones only, not all of them. This table holds around 28,000 clones, roughly 70% found once. Sequencing was performed on CD4+ T cells from blood buffy coats. These receptors were taken from a human donor in good health.

The V call is TRBV9, the J call TRBJ2-1; 12 nucleotides agree with TRBD2. The V gene end was trimmed by 3 bases and the J gene end by 5 bases; junction bases not matched to a gene: 3. CDR1 is SGDLS and CDR2 is YYNGEE in the germline V gene. This CDR3 contains 15 residues. CDR3 sequence (DNA): TGTGCCAGCAGCGCGGGACTAGCGGGCAACAATGAGCAGTTCTTC. This translates into CASSAGLAGNNEQFF. Full variable domain (outside the CDR3, taken from reference TRBV9 and TRBJ2-1): DSGVTQTPKHLITATGQRVTLRCSPRSGDLSVYWYQQSLDQGLQFLIQYYNGEERAKGNILERFSAQQFPDLHSELNLSSLELGDSALYFCASSAGLAGNNEQFFGPGTRLTVL.

The J gene is TRBJ2-7, the V gene TRBV14; D may match TRBD1 or TRBD2 (5 bases each). Germline CDR1 reads SGHDN; CDR2 reads FVKESK. CDR3 length equals 13 residues. Between the trimmed V and J ends, which lost 8 bases and 6 bases, there was a span of 17 bases. CDR3 loop: CASPDGDPLEQYV. The CDR3, as DNA: TGTGCCAGCCCCGACGGGGACCCCCTCGAGCAGTACGTC.

V gene TRBV5-6 combines with J gene TRBJ1-6; D is uncertain. In germline, CDR1 is SGHDT, CDR2 YYEEEE. This CDR3 contains 18 residues. Trimming cost V 4 bases and J 2 bases, with 19 bases left between them. For the CDR3, the DNA is TGTGCCAGCAGCACCTATGGAGAGGCAACTACCTATAATTCACCCCTCCACTTT. Amino acids: CASSTYGEATTYNSPLHF. Using reference TRBV5-6 and TRBJ1-6 for the parts outside the CDR3, the full variable domain is DAGVTQSPTHLIKTRGQQVTLRCSPKSGHDTVSWYQQALGQGPQFIFQYYEEEERQRGNFPDRFSGHQFPNYSSELNVNALLLGDSALYLCASSTYGEATTYNSPLHFGNGTRLTVT.

The genes are TRBV7-2 and TRBJ2-1, with 12 nucleotides matching TRBD2. CDR1 is SGHTA, CDR2 FQGNSA, per germline. Trimming took 2 bases from V and 9 from J; bases not matched to a gene: 5. This CDR3 contains 15 residues. The CDR3 coding sequence is TGTGCCAGCAGCTTACTAGCGGGAGGGCCATCTGAGCAGTTCTTC. Encoded protein: CASSLLAGGPSEQFF.

The J gene is TRBJ1-1, the V gene TRBV4-2; no reliable D call. The germline CDR1 and CDR2 sequences are LGHNA and YNFKEQ. V dropped 6 bases and J dropped 2 bases, with 19 bases sitting between them. The CDR3 sequence is 16 residues long. CDR3 DNA: TGTGCCAGCAGGGGAAGTGGGTCGGTCCTAAACACTGAAGCTTTCTTT. Protein: CASRGSGSVLNTEAFF.

The chain employs TRBV6-5 and TRBJ1-1, with no clear D. The CDR3 length is 14 residues. Trimming shortened V by 0 bases and J by 5 bases, and 10 bases separated the two germline ends. Germline V CDR1 and CDR2: MNHEY, SVGAGI. The CDR3 region is CASSYSDGGTEAFF. The CDR3 DNA sequence: TGTGCCAGCAGTTACTCGGACGGCGGGACTGAAGCTTTCTTT.

The V gene is TRBV5-1, the J gene TRBJ1-2, with D unresolved. The CDR3 length is 13 residues. The V end was cut by 0 bases, the J end by 8 bases, with 11 bases between. Germline V lookup: CDR1 SGHRS, CDR2 YFSETQ. CDR3 sequence (DNA): TGCGCCAGCAGCTTGGAACAGACGGCGGGCTACACCTTC. Protein: CASSLEQTAGYTF.

V usage is TRBV6-1 and J usage is TRBJ1-5; D ambiguous. CDR1 MNHNS and CDR2 SASEGT come from the germline V gene. The CDR3 runs 12 residues. V was clipped by 3 bases and J by 1 base, with 1 base between them. The CDR3 protein is CASSDSNQPQHF. The DNA of the CDR3 is TGTGCCAGCAGTGACAGCAATCAGCCCCAGCATTTT.

The chain joins TRBV30 to TRBJ2-1; possible D gene TRBD2, 6 bases. This CDR3 region has 15 residues. Germline V gene lookup returns CDR1 GTSNPN and CDR2 SVGIG (reference sequence). The V end was cut by 0 bases, the J end by 3 bases, with 12 bases between. CDR3 sequence: CAWSVWAGLYNEQFF. Here the CDR3 DNA reads TGTGCCTGGAGTGTATGGGCGGGGCTCTACAATGAGCAGTTCTTC.

Turning to this clone: One end of the junction varies from germline; a read error may be responsible. The rearrangement links TRBV7-7 to TRBJ2-7; D is ambiguous. The CDR3 sequence is 15 residues long. Germline CDR1 is SSHAT and CDR2 is FNYEAQ (reference sequence). CDR3: CASSLLSKATYEQYF. For the CDR3, the DNA is TGTGCTAGCAGCTTATTAAGTAAGGCTACCTACGAGCAGTACTTC.

The genes are TRBV19 and TRBJ2-1, with TRBD1 matching 10 bases. The CDR3 sequence is 15 residues long. CDR1 is LNHDA and CDR2 is SQIVND in the germline V gene (reference sequence). V shed 6 bases, J shed 4 bases, and the junction held 6 bases outside the gene matches. In DNA, the CDR3 is TGTGCCAGTAGCCCCGACAGGGGGCTTTACAATGAGCAGTTCTTC. It is translated as CASSPDRGLYNEQFF.

This rearrangement joins TRBV28 to TRBJ1-1; a possible D gene is TRBD1 (6 bases). Per the germline V gene, CDR1 is MDHEN and CDR2 is SYDVKM. The CDR3 runs 16 residues. V shed 2 bases and J shed 0 bases, with 13 bases lying between them. The CDR3 coding sequence is TGTGCCAGCAGTTTAGCTGGGGAGGGGGTGAACACTGAAGCTTTCTTT. It translates to CASSLAGEGVNTEAFF.

This clone was observed a few times. V is TRBV18 and J is TRBJ1-4, with D maybe TRBD1 (5 bases). V was shortened by 2 bases and J by 8 bases, with 9 bases between the two germline ends. This CDR3 has 13 residues. Germline V gene lookup returns CDR1 KGHSH and CDR2 LQKENI. DNA for the CDR3: TGTGCCAGCTCACCAGGGGCTGGGGAAAAACTGTTTTTT. Its translation is CASSPGAGEKLFF.

The chain joins TRBV5-1 to TRBJ1-2; the D is unclear. Germline V CDR1 and CDR2: SGHRS, YFSETQ. There are 13 residues in the CDR3. The V end was cut by 0 bases, the J end by 3 bases, with 6 bases between. The CDR3 reads CASSLDGDYGYTF. CDR3 nucleotide sequence: TGCGCCAGCAGCTTGGACGGTGACTATGGCTACACCTTC.

This chain connects TRBV7-2 to TRBJ1-5; TRBD1 might be the D (6 bases). The CDR3 extends over 16 amino acids. CDR1 SGHTA and CDR2 FQGNSA come from the germline V gene. Between the trimmed V and J ends, which lost 1 base and 3 bases, there was a span of 13 bases. CDR3 DNA sequence: TGTGCCAGCAGCTTAGGCCCGAGGGGGGTCAATCAGCCCCAGCATTTT. Its protein product is CASSLGPRGVNQPQHF.

The CDR3 nucleotides are TGTGCCAGCAGCCCCGGACTAGCAGCGTACAATGAGCAGTTCTTC. It specifies CASSPGLAAYNEQFF. The J gene is TRBJ2-1, the V gene TRBV7-9; 8 nucleotides line up with TRBD2. J was trimmed by 4 bases and V by 5 bases; bases with no gene match: 7. This CDR3 has 15 amino acids. Looked up from germline, CDR1 is SEHNR and CDR2 is FQNEAQ (reference sequence).

The chain recombines TRBV19 with TRBJ1-5, with a weak D call TRBD1 (5 bases). CDR1 and CDR2 (germline): LNHDA, SQIVND (reference sequence). This CDR3 comprises 13 residues. The germline V and J ends were trimmed by 7 bases and 8 bases, with 15 bases remaining between them. CDR3 DNA sequence: TGTGCCAGTAACCCAGGGTTCATGGAGCCCCAGCATTTT. The encoded protein is CASNPGFMEPQHF.

This clone came up a few times. The genes are TRBV11-2 and TRBJ1-1, with a tentative D call TRBD1 (5 bases). Trimming stripped 5 bases from V and 3 bases from J, with 10 bases between. This CDR3 region has 13 residues. Germline V gene data show CDR1 as SGHAT and CDR2 as FQNNGV. CDR3 sequence (DNA): TGTGCCAGCAGCCCGGGACGGTACACTGAAGCTTTCTTT. This translates into CASSPGRYTEAFF. The full variable domain, completed using reference TRBV11-2 and TRBJ1-1, is EAGVAQSPRYKIIEKRQSVAFWCNPISGHATLYWYQQILGQGPKLLIQFQNNGVVDDSQLPKDRFSAERLKGVDSTLKIQPAKLEDSAVYLCASSPGRYTEAFFGQGTRLTVV.

The V gene is TRBV30, the J gene TRBJ1-3; D uncertain. The ends were cut back, 2 bases at V and 0 bases at J, with 14 bases in the middle. CDR3 length: 16 amino acids. In germline, CDR1 is GTSNPN, CDR2 SVGIG (reference sequence). Here the CDR3 reads CAWSTPYKNSGNTIYF. The CDR3 bases are TGTGCCTGGAGTACCCCTTACAAGAACTCTGGAAACACCATATATTTT. Full variable domain (outside the CDR3, taken from reference TRBV30 and TRBJ1-3): SQTIHQWPATLVQPVGSPLSLECTVEGTSNPNLYWYRQAAGRGLQLLFYSVGIGQISSEVPQNLSASRPQDRQFILSSKKLLLSDSGFYLCAWSTPYKNSGNTIYFGEGSWLTVV.

The rearrangement joins TRBV4-1 to TRBJ2-3, with a possible D match to TRBD2 (6 bases). The germline CDR1 and CDR2 sequences are MGHRA and YSYEKL. This CDR3 spans 16 amino acids. Trimming cost V 0 bases and J 0 bases, with 10 bases left between them. The CDR3 protein is CASSQDGAGSTDTQYF. The CDR3 DNA reads as TGCGCCAGCAGCCAAGATGGGGCGGGAAGCACAGATACGCAGTATTTT.

The genes are TRBV11-3 and TRBJ2-3; 7 nucleotides match TRBD1. The CDR3 covers 14 residues. Losses at the gene ends were 4 bases for V and 6 bases for J; bases not matched to a gene: 7. The germline CDR1 and CDR2 sequences are SGHNT and YENEEA. This CDR3 reads CASSSETGRDTQYF. The DNA of the CDR3 is TGTGCCAGCAGCTCGGAGACAGGGCGGGATACGCAGTATTTT.

This sequence joins TRBV5-1 and TRBJ2-3, with TRBD2 matching over 10 bases. V lost 0 bases and J lost 4; bases outside the gene matches: 5. Germline lookup yields CDR1 SGHRS and CDR2 YFSETQ. This CDR3 is 16 amino acids long. The CDR3 DNA reads as TGCGCCAGCAGCTTGGAGCGGGGGGGCCCTCCAGATACGCAGTATTTT. Encoded protein: CASSLERGGPPDTQYF.